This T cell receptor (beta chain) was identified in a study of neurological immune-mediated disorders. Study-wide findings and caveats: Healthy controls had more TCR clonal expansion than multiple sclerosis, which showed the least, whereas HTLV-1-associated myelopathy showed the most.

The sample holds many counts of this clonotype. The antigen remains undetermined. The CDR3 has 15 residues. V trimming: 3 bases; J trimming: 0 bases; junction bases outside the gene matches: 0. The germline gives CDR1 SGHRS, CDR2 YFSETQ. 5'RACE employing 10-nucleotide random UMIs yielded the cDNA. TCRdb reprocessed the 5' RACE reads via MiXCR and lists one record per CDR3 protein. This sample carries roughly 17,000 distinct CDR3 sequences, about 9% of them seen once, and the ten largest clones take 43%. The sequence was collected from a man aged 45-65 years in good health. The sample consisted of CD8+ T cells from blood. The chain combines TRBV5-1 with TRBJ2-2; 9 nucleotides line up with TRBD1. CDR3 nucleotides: TGCGCCAGCAGCTGGACAGGGGCGAACACCGGGGAGCTGTTTTTT. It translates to CASSWTGANTGELFF.